The table lists the clone carrying this TCR beta chain with a few counts. Each cDNA molecule carried a unique molecular identifier. Using its own MiXCR run on the 5' RACE reads, TCRdb lists one record per CDR3 protein. The profile shows 70,000 to 90,000 distinct CDR3 sequences, more than 9% of them singletons. The CDR3 runs to 11 residues. V lost 6 bases and J lost 4, with 6 bases in between. Germline assignment: CDR1 MNHEY and CDR2 SVGEGT. The sample belongs to a study of early T cells in non-severe SARS-CoV-2 infection. Study background: Unsorted whole blood bulk RNA was sequenced, with unpaired chains.

The chain is built from TRBV6-2 or TRBV6-3 and TRBJ1-2, with D unclear. The sequencing here drew on whole blood, taken at baseline. This receptor was identified in an adult who was a healthcare worker with PCR-confirmed SARS-CoV-2 infection or an uninfected control (not recorded which). The CDR3 nucleotides are TGTGCCAGCAGCCCGGCCTATGGCTACACCTTC. It yields the protein CASSPAYGYTF.